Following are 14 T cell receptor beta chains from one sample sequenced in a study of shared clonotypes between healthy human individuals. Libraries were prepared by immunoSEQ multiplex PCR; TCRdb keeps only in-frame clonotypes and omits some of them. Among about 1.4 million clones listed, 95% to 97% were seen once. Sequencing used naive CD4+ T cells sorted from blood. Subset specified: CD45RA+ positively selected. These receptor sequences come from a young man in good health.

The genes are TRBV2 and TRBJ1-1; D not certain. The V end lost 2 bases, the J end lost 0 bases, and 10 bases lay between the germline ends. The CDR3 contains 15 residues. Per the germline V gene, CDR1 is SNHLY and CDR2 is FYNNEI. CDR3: CASSEYVSMNTEAFF. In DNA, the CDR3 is TGTGCCAGCAGTGAATATGTGTCCATGAACACTGAAGCTTTCTTT.

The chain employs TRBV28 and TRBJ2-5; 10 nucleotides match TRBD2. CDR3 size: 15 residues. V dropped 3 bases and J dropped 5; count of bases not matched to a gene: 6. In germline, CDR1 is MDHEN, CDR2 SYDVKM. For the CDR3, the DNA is TGTGCCAGCAGTTTGTCCCTAGCGGGAGAGGAGACCCAGTACTTC. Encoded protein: CASSLSLAGEETQYF. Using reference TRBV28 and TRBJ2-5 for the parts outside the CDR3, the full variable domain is DVKVTQSSRYLVKRTGEKVFLECVQDMDHENMFWYRQDPGLGLRLIYFSYDVKMKEKGDIPEGYSVSREKKERFSLILESASTNQTSMYLCASSLSLAGEETQYFGPGTRLLVL.

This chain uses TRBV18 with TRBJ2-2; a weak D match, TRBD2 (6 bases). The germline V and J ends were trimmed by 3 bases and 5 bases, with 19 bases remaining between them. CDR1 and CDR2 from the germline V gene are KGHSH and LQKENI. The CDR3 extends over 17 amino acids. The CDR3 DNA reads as TGTGCCAGCTCACCGATTAACCCGGGACTTCATACCGGGGAGCTGTTTTTT. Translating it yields CASSPINPGLHTGELFF. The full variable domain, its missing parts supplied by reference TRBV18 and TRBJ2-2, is NAGVMQNPRHLVRRRGQEARLRCSPMKGHSHVYWYRQLPEEGLKFMVYLQKENIIDESGMPKERFSAEFPKEGPSILRIQQVVRGDSAAYFCASSPINPGLHTGELFFGEGSRLTVL.

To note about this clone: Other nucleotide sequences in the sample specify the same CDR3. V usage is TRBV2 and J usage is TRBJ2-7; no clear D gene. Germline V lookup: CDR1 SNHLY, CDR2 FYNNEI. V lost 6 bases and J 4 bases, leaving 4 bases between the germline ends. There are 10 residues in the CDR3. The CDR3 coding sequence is TGTGCCAGCAGGGCGTACGAGCAGTACTTC. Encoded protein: CASRAYEQYF.

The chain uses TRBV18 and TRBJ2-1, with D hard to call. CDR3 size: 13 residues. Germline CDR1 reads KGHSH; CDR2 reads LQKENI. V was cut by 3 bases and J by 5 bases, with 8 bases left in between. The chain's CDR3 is CASSPSQDNEQFF. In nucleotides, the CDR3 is TGTGCCAGCTCACCCTCTCAAGACAATGAGCAGTTCTTC.

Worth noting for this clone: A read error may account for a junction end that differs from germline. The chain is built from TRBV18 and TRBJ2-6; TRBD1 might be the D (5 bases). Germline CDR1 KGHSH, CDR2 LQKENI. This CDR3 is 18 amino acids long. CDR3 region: CASSPRSILSSGADVLTF. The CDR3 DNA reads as TGTGCCAGCTCACCAAGGAGTATCTTAAGCTCTGGGGCCGACGTCCTGACTTTC. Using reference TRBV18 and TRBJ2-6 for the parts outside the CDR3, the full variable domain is NAGVMQNPRHLVRRRGQEARLRCSPMKGHSHVYWYRQLPEEGLKFMVYLQKENIIDESGMPKERFSAEFPKEGPSILRIQQVVRGDSAAYFCASSPRSILSSGADVLTFGAGSRLTVL.

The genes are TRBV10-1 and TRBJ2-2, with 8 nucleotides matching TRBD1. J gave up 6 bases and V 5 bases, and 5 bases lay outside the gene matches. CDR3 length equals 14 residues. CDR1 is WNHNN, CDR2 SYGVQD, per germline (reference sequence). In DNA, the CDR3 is TGCGCCAGCAGTTGGACAGGGACGGCCGGGGAGCTGTTTTTT. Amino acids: CASSWTGTAGELFF.

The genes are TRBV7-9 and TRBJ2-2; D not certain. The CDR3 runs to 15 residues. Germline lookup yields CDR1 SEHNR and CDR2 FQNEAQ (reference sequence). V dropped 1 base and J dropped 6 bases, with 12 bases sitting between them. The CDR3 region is CASSLGHGSSGELFF. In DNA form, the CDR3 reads TGTGCCAGCAGCTTAGGACACGGGTCGTCCGGGGAGCTGTTTTTT. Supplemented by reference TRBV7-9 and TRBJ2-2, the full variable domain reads DTGVSQNPRHKITKRGQNVTFRCDPISEHNRLYWYRQTLGQGPEFLTYFQNEAQLEKSRLLSDRFSAERPKGSFSTLEIQRTEQGDSAMYLCASSLGHGSSGELFFGEGSRLTVL.

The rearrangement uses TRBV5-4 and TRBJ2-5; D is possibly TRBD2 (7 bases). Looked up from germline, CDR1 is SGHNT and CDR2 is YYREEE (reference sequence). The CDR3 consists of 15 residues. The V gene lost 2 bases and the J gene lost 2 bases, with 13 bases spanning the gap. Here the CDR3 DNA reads TGTGCCAGCAGCTTAGGGGGGGTTGGGCAAGAGACCCAGTACTTC. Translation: CASSLGGVGQETQYF.

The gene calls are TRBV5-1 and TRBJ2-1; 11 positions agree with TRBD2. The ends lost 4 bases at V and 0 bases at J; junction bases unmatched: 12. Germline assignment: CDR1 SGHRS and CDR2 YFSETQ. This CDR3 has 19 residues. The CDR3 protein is CASSAAGASGRSSYNEQFF. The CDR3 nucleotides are TGCGCCAGCAGCGCAGCCGGGGCTAGCGGGAGGAGCTCCTACAATGAGCAGTTCTTC.

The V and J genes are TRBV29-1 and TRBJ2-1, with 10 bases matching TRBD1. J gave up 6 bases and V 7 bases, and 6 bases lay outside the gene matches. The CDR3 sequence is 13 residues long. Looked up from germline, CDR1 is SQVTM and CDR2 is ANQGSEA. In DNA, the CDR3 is TGCAGCGGTTCGGGACAGGGGACCAATGAGCAGTTCTTC. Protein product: CSGSGQGTNEQFF.

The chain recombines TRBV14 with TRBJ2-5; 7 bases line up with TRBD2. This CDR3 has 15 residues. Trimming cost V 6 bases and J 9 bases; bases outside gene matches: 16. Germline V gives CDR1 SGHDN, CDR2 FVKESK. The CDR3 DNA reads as TGTGCCAGCAGTCAGCAACCCGGGTTCCGGGAGGCCCAGTACTTC. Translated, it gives CASSQQPGFREAQYF.

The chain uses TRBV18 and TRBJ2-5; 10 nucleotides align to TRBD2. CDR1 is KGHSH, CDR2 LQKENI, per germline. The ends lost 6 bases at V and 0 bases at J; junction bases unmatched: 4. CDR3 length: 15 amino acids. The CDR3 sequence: CASSPGLANQETQYF. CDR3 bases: TGTGCCAGCTCCCCGGGACTAGCGAACCAAGAGACCCAGTACTTC.

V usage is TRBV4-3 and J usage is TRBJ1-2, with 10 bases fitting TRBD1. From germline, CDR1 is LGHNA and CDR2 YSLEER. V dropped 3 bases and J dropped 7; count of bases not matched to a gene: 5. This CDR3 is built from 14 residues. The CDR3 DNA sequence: TGCGCCAGCAGCCACGCGGGACAGGGGCCTGGCTACACCTTC. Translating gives CASSHAGQGPGYTF.